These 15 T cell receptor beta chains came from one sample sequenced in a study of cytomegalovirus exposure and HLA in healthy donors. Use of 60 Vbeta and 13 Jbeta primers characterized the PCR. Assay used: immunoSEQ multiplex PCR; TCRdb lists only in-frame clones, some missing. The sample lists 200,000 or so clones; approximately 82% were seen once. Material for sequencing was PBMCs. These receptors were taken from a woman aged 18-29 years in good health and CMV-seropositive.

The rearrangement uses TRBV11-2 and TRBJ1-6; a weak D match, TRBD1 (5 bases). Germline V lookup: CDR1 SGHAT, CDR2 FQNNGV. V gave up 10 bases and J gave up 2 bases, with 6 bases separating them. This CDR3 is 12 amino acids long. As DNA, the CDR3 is TGTGCCACAGGGACCTATAATTCACCCCTCCACTTT. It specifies CATGTYNSPLHF.

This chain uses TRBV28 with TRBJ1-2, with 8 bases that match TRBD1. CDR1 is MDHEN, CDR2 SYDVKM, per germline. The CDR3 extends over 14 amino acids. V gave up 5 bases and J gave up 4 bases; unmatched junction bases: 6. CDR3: CASSPPGQVYGYTF. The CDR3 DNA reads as TGTGCCAGCAGTCCCCCGGGACAGGTCTATGGCTACACCTTC.

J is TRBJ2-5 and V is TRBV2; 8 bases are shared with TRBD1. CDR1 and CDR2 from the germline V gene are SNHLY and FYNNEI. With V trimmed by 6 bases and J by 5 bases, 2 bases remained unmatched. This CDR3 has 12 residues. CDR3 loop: CASRRQGETQYF. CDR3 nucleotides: TGTGCCAGCAGGAGACAGGGGGAGACCCAGTACTTC.

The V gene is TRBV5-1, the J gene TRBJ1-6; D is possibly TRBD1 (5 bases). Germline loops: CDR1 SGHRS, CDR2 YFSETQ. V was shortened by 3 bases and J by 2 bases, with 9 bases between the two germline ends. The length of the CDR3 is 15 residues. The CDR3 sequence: CASSSGGTYNSPLHF. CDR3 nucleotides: TGCGCCAGCAGCTCCGGGGGGACCTATAATTCACCCCTCCACTTT.

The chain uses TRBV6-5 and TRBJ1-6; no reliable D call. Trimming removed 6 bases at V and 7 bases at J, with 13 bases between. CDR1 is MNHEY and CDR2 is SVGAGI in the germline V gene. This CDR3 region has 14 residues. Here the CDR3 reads CASRELMKNSPLHF. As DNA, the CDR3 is TGTGCCAGCAGGGAGCTTATGAAGAATTCACCCCTCCACTTT.

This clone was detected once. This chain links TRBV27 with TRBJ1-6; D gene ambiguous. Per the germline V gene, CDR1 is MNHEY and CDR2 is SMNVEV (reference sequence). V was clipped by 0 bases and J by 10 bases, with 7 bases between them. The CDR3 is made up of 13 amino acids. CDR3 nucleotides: TGTGCCAGCAGTTTATCCCCGGGGTCACCCCTCCACTTT. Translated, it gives CASSLSPGSPLHF.

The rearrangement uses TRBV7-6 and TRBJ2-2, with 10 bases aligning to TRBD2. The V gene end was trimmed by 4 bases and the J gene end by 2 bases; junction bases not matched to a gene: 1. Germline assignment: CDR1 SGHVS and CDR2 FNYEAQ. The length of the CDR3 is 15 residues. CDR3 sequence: CASSWTSGNTGELFF. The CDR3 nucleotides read TGTGCCAGCAGCTGGACTAGCGGCAACACCGGGGAGCTGTTTTTT. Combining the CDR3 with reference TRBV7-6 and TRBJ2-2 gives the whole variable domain GAGVSQSPRYKVTKRGQDVALRCDPISGHVSLYWYRQALGQGPEFLTYFNYEAQQDKSGLPNDRFSAERPEGSISTLTIQRTEQRDSAMYRCASSWTSGNTGELFFGEGSRLTVL.

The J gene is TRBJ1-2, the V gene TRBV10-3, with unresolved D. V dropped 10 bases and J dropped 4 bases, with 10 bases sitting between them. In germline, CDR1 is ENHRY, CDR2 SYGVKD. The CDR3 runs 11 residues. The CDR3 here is CATSGGYGYTF. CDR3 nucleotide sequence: TGTGCCACCTCCGGCGGCTATGGCTACACCTTC.

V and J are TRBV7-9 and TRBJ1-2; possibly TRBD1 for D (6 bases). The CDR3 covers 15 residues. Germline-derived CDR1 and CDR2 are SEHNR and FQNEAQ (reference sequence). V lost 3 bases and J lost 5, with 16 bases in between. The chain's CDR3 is CASSFSGQPLYGYTF. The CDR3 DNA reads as TGTGCCAGCAGCTTCTCTGGACAGCCTCTTTATGGCTACACCTTC.

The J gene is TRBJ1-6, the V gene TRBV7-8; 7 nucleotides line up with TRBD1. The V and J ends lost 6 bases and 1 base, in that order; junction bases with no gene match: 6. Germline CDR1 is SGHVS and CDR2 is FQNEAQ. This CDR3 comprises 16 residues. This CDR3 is CASRSSRGSYNSPLHF. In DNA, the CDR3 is TGTGCCAGCAGGTCGAGCAGGGGGTCCTATAATTCACCCCTCCACTTT.

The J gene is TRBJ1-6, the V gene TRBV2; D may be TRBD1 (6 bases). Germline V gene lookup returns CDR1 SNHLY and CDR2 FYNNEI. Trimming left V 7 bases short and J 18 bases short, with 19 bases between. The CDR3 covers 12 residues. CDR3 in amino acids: CASTIQGSAYHF. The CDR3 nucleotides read TGTGCCAGCACCATACAGGGCTCCGCCTACCACTTT.

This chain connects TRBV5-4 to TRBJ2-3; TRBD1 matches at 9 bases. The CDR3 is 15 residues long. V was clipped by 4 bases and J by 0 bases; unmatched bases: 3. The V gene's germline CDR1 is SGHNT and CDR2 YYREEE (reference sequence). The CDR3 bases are TGTGCCAGCAGCACCGGGACAGGGAGCACAGATACGCAGTATTTT. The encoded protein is CASSTGTGSTDTQYF.

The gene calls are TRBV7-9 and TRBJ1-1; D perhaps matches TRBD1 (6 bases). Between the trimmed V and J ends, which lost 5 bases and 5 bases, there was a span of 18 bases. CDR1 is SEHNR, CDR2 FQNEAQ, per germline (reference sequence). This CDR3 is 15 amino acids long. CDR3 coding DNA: TGTGCCAGCAGCCGCCCTTTGGGGGCGAATACTGAAGCTTTCTTT. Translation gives CASSRPLGANTEAFF.

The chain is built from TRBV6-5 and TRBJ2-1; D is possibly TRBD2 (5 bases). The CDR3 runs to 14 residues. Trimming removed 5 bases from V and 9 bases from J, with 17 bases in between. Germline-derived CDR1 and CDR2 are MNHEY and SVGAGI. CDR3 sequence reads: CASSAGRAGIEQFF. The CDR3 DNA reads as TGTGCCAGCAGTGCCGGGCGGGCCGGTATTGAGCAGTTCTTC.

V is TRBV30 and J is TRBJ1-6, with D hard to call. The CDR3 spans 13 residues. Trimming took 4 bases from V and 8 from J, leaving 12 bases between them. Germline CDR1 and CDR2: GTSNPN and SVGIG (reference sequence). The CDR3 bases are TGTGCCTGGAAACGAACAGAGCATTCACCCCTCCACTTT. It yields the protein CAWKRTEHSPLHF. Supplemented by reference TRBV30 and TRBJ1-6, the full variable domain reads SQTIHQWPATLVQPVGSPLSLECTVEGTSNPNLYWYRQAAGRGLQLLFYSVGIGQISSEVPQNLSASRPQDRQFILSSKKLLLSDSGFYLCAWKRTEHSPLHFGNGTRLTVT.